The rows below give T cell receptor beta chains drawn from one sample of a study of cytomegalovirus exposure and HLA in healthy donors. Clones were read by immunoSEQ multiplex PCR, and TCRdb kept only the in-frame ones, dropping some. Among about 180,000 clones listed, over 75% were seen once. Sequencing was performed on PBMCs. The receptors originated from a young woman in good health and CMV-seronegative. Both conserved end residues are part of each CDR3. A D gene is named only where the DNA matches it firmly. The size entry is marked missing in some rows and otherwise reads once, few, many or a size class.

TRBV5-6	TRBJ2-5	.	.	TGTGCCAGCAGCTTGGGGCAGGGGTCCATAAAGACCCAGTACTTC	CASSLGQGSIKTQYF
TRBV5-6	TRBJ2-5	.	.	TGTGCCAGCAGCTTCCCCCAGGGCCCCGGGACCCAGTACTTC	CASSFPQGPGTQYF
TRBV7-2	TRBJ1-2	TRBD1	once	TGTGCCAGCAGCTTAAGGACAGGGGGTGGCTACACCTTC	CASSLRTGGGYTF
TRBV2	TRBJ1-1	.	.	TGTGCCAGCAGCACGAGACTCAGGGTCTCGAATGAAGCTTTCTTT	CASSTRLRVSNEAFF
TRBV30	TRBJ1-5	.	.	TGTGCCTGGAGTATCACAGGGCGTCAGCCCCAGCATTTT	CAWSITGRQPQHF
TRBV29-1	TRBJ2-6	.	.	TGCAGCGTCTTAGACAGCTCTGGGGCCAACGTCCTGACTTTC	CSVLDSSGANVLTF
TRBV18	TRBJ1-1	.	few	TGTGCCAGCTCACCATGGGGGCTCGGGTCTGAAGCTTTCTTT	CASSPWGLGSEAFF
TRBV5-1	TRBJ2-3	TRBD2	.	TGCGCCAGCTGCATGGGGACTAACACAGATACGCAGTATTTT	CASCMGTNTDTQYF
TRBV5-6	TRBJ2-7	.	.	TGTGCCAGCAGCTTGGGCAGGAGGTCCTACGAGCAGTACTTC	CASSLGRRSYEQYF
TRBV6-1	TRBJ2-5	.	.	TGTGCCAGCAGTGGGAGACTTCCTAGAGGGGAGGCCCAGTACTTC	CASSGRLPRGEAQYF
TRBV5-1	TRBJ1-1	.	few	TGCGCCAGCAGCTTAGAAGGGGATATCACTGAAGCTTTCTTT	CASSLEGDITEAFF
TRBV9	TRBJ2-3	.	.	TGTGCCAGCGGCCGGCTAGGTGATACGCAGTATTTT	CASGRLGDTQYF
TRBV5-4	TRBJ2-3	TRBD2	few	TGTGCCAGCAGCTCTATCGGATGGACTAGCGGGGGCACAGATACGCAGTATTTT	CASSSIGWTSGGTDTQYF
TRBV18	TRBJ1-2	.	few	TGTGCCAGCTCACCACCGCAGGGGCGCTACGGCTACACCTTC	CASSPPQGRYGYTF
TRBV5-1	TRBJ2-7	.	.	TGCGCCAGCAGCCCTGGAGGGGTTCCCAACGAGCAGTACTTC	CASSPGGVPNEQYF
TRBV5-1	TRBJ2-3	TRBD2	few	TGCGCCAGCAGCCATGCGGGGGGGCTTACAGATACGCAGTATTTT	CASSHAGGLTDTQYF
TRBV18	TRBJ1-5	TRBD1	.	TGTGCCAGCTCACCATTGGGGACAGGGGGTAGACAGCCCCAGCATTTT	CASSPLGTGGRQPQHF
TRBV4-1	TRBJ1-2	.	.	TGCGCCAGCAGCCCCCCTCGGACAGTAACTAACTATGGCTACACCTTC	CASSPPRTVTNYGYTF
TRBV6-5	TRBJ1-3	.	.	TGTGCCAGCACCCACGGGGGGGTCGGAAACACCATATATTTT	CASTHGGVGNTIYF
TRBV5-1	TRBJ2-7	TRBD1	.	TGCGCCAGCAGCTTAGGGACAGGGACGTACGAGCAGTACTTC	CASSLGTGTYEQYF
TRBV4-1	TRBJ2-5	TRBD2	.	TGCGCCAGCAGCCAAGTTGAGCGGGGGACTCAAGAGACCCAGTACTTC	CASSQVERGTQETQYF
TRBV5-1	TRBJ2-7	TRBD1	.	TGCGCCAGCAGCCCAGGACAGGGCCAAATCTACGAGCAGTACTTC	CASSPGQGQIYEQYF
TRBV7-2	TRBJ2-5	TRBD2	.	TGTGCCAGCAGCTTAGCGTCTAGCGGAGAAGAGACCCAGTACTTC	CASSLASSGEETQYF
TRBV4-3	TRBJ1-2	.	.	TGCGCCAGCAGCCAAGATACAGGGCTGAGCGCTGAAGGGGTAAACTATGGCTACACCTTC	CASSQDTGLSAEGVNYGYTF
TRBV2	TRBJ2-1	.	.	TGTGCCAGCAGTAGGTTCGCGGGGACCTACAATGAGCAGTTCTTC	CASSRFAGTYNEQFF
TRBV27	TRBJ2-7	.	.	TGTGCCAGCAGTTTTGGCAGGGTCGAATACGAGCAGTACTTC	CASSFGRVEYEQYF
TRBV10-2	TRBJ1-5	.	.	TGCGCCAGCAGTGAGAGAGGCCCGGTTCCGCCCCAGCATTTT	CASSERGPVPPQHF
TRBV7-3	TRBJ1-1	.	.	TGTGCCAGCGGTGGGAGGTTTGGCACTGAAGCTTTCTTT	CASGGRFGTEAFF